This TCR beta chain was profiled in a study of response to subunit inactivated influenza vaccine. Notes on the study in general: Authors suggested each seasonal influenza vaccination recruits few new T cells.

TCRdb processed the RT-PCR reads anew with MiXCR; each CDR3 protein has one entry. The sample records 610,000 or so distinct CDR3 sequences, approximately 14% being singletons. The table lists this clonotype with a few counts. The antigen remains undetermined. V was cut by 3 bases and J by 4 bases, with 13 bases left in between. This CDR3 has 15 amino acids. The germline CDR1 and CDR2 sequences are LGHNA and YSLEER. V usage is TRBV4-3 and J usage is TRBJ1-3; D uncertain. The receptor was derived from a man aged 45-65 years who received an inactivated influenza vaccine. The input for sequencing was PBMCs from blood, taken about 13 days after vaccination. This CDR3 is CASSQELAPGNTIYF. The CDR3 coding sequence is TGCGCCAGCAGCCAGGAGCTTGCACCGGGAAACACCATATATTTT.